This passage covers 21 T cell receptor beta chains from one sample sequenced in a study of T cell responses to AZD1222 COVID-19 vaccine (dated by TCRdb to the early 2020s). In the paper's terms, the time point label means: baseline before first vaccination. The library was made by the immunoSEQ multiplex PCR assay. What TCRdb holds here is the immuneACCESS table cut down to in-frame rearrangements. Part of the clones is not present; checked against another copy, under half of the missing clones reflect an unresolved V gene, and the others are unexplained. In all, the sample holds approximately 73,000 clones, and 65% to 85% of those were seen once. The ten largest account for 2.9% of the sample. Sequencing was performed on peripheral blood, taken on day 0 of AZD1222 vaccination. The source of these receptors is an adult in good health.

The chain couples TRBV7-9 to TRBJ2-5; possibly TRBD2 for D (5 bases). The CDR3 sequence is 16 residues long. Between the trimmed V and J ends, which lost 0 bases and 0 bases, there was a span of 11 bases. From germline, CDR1 is SEHNR and CDR2 FQNEAQ (reference sequence). The CDR3 coding sequence is TGTGCCAGCAGCTTAGCCGAACGGAGGAACCAAGAGACCCAGTACTTC. As protein: CASSLAERRNQETQYF.

The V and J genes are TRBV7-9 and TRBJ1-2; TRBD1 matches at 8 bases. The CDR3 covers 13 residues. V shed 5 bases and J 4 bases; nucleotides not matched to a gene: 3. CDR1 and CDR2 (germline): SEHNR, FQNEAQ (reference sequence). For the CDR3, the DNA is TGTGCCAGCAGCCGACAGGGGAGCTATGGCTACACCTTC. Translating it yields CASSRQGSYGYTF.

The CDR3 DNA sequence: TGTGCCAGCACCCCACTCGACTATGGCTACACCTTC. It codes for CASTPLDYGYTF. The chain carries TRBV7-2 and TRBJ1-2; no clear D. Germline-derived CDR1 and CDR2 are SGHTA and FQGNSA. Deletions cut 7 bases from V and 3 bases from J, with 9 bases between. This CDR3 comprises 12 residues.

This chain joins TRBV3-1 (or the pseudogene TRBV3-2) and TRBJ2-1; no clear D. The CDR3 loop spans 12 amino acids. Germline-derived CDR1 and CDR2 are LGHDT and YNNKEL (reference sequence). Deletions cut 1 base from V and 10 bases from J, with 8 bases between. CDR3 loop: CASSQGVREQFF. The CDR3 coding sequence is TGTGCCAGCAGCCAAGGGGTTCGGGAGCAGTTCTTC.

V and J are TRBV7-8 and TRBJ2-1, with 7 bases lining up with TRBD1. The CDR3 runs 16 residues. From germline, CDR1 is SGHVS and CDR2 FQNEAQ. The J segment lost 9 bases and the V segment lost 7 bases, leaving 18 bases of the junction unmatched. The CDR3 is CASKITRDRLSGEQFF. DNA of the CDR3: TGTGCCAGCAAGATAACCCGGGACAGACTGTCGGGTGAGCAGTTCTTC.

This clone was detected once. J is TRBJ2-3 and V is TRBV14; 8 nucleotides agree with TRBD2. Trimming at V came to 4 bases and at J to 1 base, leaving 4 bases not matched to a gene. This CDR3 is built from 15 residues. Germline V gives CDR1 SGHDN, CDR2 FVKESK. DNA of the CDR3: TGTGCCAGCAGCCCCCGGCGGGGGGGCACAGATACGCAGTATTTT. Protein sequence: CASSPRRGGTDTQYF.

The chain uses TRBV11-2 and TRBJ2-7; D might be TRBD1 (6 bases). The V and J ends lost 2 bases and 2 bases respectively, with 19 bases between them. CDR1 and CDR2 from the germline V gene are SGHAT and FQNNGV. CDR3 size: 17 residues. The chain's CDR3 is CASSLNPETGLTYEQYF. The CDR3 DNA reads as TGTGCCAGCAGCTTAAATCCTGAGACAGGCCTAACCTACGAGCAGTACTTC. The full variable domain, completed using reference TRBV11-2 and TRBJ2-7, is EAGVAQSPRYKIIEKRQSVAFWCNPISGHATLYWYQQILGQGPKLLIQFQNNGVVDDSQLPKDRFSAERLKGVDSTLKIQPAKLEDSAVYLCASSLNPETGLTYEQYFGPGTRLTVT.

As to this clone: A read error may account for a junction end that differs from germline. V gene TRBV24-1 combines with J gene TRBJ1-2, with TRBD1 as a possible D gene (5 bases). CDR3 size: 11 residues. CDR1 and CDR2 from the germline V gene are KGHDR and SFDVKD. The CDR3, as DNA: TGCGCGTTTAAACTCAGGGCTGGCTACACCTTC. Translated: CAFKLRAGYTF.

The chain combines TRBV6-2 or TRBV6-3 with TRBJ2-1, with TRBD2 matching 8 bases. The CDR3 runs to 14 residues. CDR1 and CDR2 from the germline V gene are MNHEY and SVGEGT. Trimming at V came to 2 bases and at J to 6 bases, leaving 3 bases not matched to a gene. This chain's CDR3 is CASSYLREGNEQFF. The CDR3 DNA follows: TGTGCCAGCAGTTACCTCCGGGAGGGCAATGAGCAGTTCTTC.

The chain has TRBV5-5 and TRBJ1-1, with D hard to call. Germline V gives CDR1 SGHKS, CDR2 YYEKEE (reference sequence). The V end lost 0 bases, the J end lost 0 bases, and 15 bases lay between the germline ends. This CDR3 is built from 17 residues. CDR3: CASSLVLTVHMNTEAFF. CDR3 DNA: TGTGCCAGCAGCTTGGTTTTAACAGTCCATATGAACACTGAAGCTTTCTTT.

This CDR3 reads CASSLGSSYNSPLHF. The CDR3 nucleotides read TGTGCCAGCAGCTTGGGGAGCTCCTATAATTCACCCCTCCACTTT. The rearrangement uses TRBV5-4 and TRBJ1-6, with D unclear. This CDR3 is 15 amino acids long. V dropped 0 bases and J dropped 0 bases, with 4 bases sitting between them. In germline, CDR1 is SGHNT, CDR2 YYREEE (reference sequence).

There are many counts of this clone. The J gene is TRBJ1-3, the V gene TRBV29-1; 7 bases map to TRBD1. From germline, CDR1 is SQVTM and CDR2 ANQGSEA. The CDR3 is 15 amino acids. The V and J ends lost 3 bases and 0 bases, in that order; junction bases with no gene match: 5. The CDR3 DNA reads TGCAGCGTTGATCCGGGACAGAGCTCTGGAAACACCATATATTTT. It yields the protein CSVDPGQSSGNTIYF.

This chain links TRBV11-2 with TRBJ2-6; 7 bases are shared with TRBD1. The germline V gene encodes CDR1 SGHAT and CDR2 FQNNGV. V gave up 4 bases and J gave up 0 bases; unmatched junction bases: 9. The CDR3 extends over 18 amino acids. The CDR3 nucleotides are TGTGCCAGCAGCTACTACAGGGGAACTTCCTCTGGGGCCAACGTCCTGACTTTC. This encodes CASSYYRGTSSGANVLTF.

The chain links TRBV12-3 or TRBV12-4 to TRBJ2-1; 7 bases align to TRBD2. This CDR3 contains 13 residues. V lost 2 bases to trimming and J lost 6 bases; unmatched junction nucleotides: 1. The CDR3 region is CASSLSGVNEQFF. DNA of the CDR3: TGTGCCAGCAGTTTAAGCGGGGTCAATGAGCAGTTCTTC.

The chain joins TRBV12-3 or TRBV12-4 to TRBJ2-2, with D possibly matching TRBD2 (6 bases). The CDR3 runs 12 residues. The V end lost 5 bases, the J end lost 7 bases, and 8 bases lay between the germline ends. The CDR3 reads CASSRGNGELFF. CDR3 DNA: TGTGCCAGCAGTCGGGGGAACGGGGAGCTGTTTTTT.

The genes are TRBV4-2 and TRBJ1-1; no clear D. The V gene lost 0 bases and the J gene lost 11 bases, with 10 bases spanning the gap. This CDR3 region has 12 residues. Per the germline V gene, CDR1 is LGHNA and CDR2 is YNFKEQ. The CDR3 coding sequence is TGTGCCAGCAGCCAAGAACACCTACACGCTTTCTTT. It codes for CASSQEHLHAFF.

The chain couples TRBV27 to TRBJ1-2, with 10 bases lining up with TRBD1. The CDR3 has 18 amino acids. Trimming at V came to 5 bases and at J to 0 bases, leaving 12 bases not matched to a gene. CDR1 is MNHEY and CDR2 is SMNVEV in the germline V gene (reference sequence). The CDR3 bases are TGTGCCAGCAGTCCGACCGGGACAGGGGTAACAGCTAACTATGGCTACACCTTC. Its protein product is CASSPTGTGVTANYGYTF.

V and J are TRBV27 and TRBJ1-4, with D hard to call. CDR3 length equals 15 residues. Between the trimmed V and J ends, which lost 7 bases and 3 bases, there was a span of 15 bases. Germline V gene lookup returns CDR1 MNHEY and CDR2 SMNVEV (reference sequence). In DNA, the CDR3 is TGTGCCAGCACCCCTTTCTGGGGTTCTAATGAAAAACTGTTTTTT. This sequence encodes CASTPFWGSNEKLFF.

This chain connects TRBV6-5 to TRBJ1-3, with D unresolved. Germline V gene sequence: CDR1 MNHEY, CDR2 SVGAGI. This CDR3 has 14 residues. V was cut by 8 bases and J by 0 bases, with 11 bases left in between. The CDR3 reads CASGRTYSGNTIYF. The CDR3 coding sequence is TGTGCCAGCGGACGGACGTACTCTGGAAACACCATATATTTT.

V usage is TRBV10-2 and J usage is TRBJ2-7; 9 nucleotides agree with TRBD2. The CDR3 extends over 13 amino acids. Germline V CDR1 and CDR2: WSHSY, SAAADI. The CDR3 sequence is CGSGTSFVGEQYF. CDR3 bases: TGCGGGTCCGGGACTAGCTTTGTTGGGGAGCAGTACTTC.

CDR3 loop: CASSLGGSPEAFF. CDR3 DNA: TGTGCCAGCAGCTTAGGGGGCAGCCCTGAAGCTTTCTTT. The chain has TRBV7-8 and TRBJ1-1, with D perhaps matching TRBD1 (5 bases). V was clipped by 1 base and J by 6 bases, with 9 bases between them. Germline CDR1 reads SGHVS; CDR2 reads FQNEAQ. This CDR3 has 13 residues.